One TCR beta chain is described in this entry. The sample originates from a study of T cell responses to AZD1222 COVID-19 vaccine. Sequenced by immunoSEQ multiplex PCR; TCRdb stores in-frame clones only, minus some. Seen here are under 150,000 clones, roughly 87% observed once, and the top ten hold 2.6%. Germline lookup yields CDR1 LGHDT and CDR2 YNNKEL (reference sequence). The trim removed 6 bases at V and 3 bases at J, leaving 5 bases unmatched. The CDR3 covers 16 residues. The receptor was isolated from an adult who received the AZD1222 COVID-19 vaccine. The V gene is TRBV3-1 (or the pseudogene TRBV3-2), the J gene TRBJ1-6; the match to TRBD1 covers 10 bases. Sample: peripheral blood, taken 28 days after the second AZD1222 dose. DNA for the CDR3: TGTGCCAGCAGGAGACAGGGGGCCGACTATAATTCACCCCTCCACTTT. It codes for CASRRQGADYNSPLHF.